The 5 T cell receptor beta chains listed next were all sequenced from one sample in a study of T cell responses to AZD1222 COVID-19 vaccine. The method was immunoSEQ multiplex PCR; TCRdb's version includes in-frame clones alone and lacks a portion of them. The repertoire holds around 190,000 clones, with approximately 94% as singletons. The material was peripheral blood, obtained 28 days after the second AZD1222 dose. The receptors derive from an adult who received the AZD1222 COVID-19 vaccine.

The chain uses TRBV10-1 and TRBJ1-4; 7 nucleotides line up with TRBD1. V lost 6 bases and J lost 2; bases outside the gene matches: 3. Germline assignment: CDR1 WNHNN and CDR2 SYGVQD (reference sequence). The CDR3 spans 14 residues. For the CDR3, the DNA is TGCGCCAGCAGGATGACAGGGACTAATGAAAAACTGTTTTTT. This codes for CASRMTGTNEKLFF.

The V call is TRBV24-1, the J call TRBJ2-2, with a weak D call TRBD1 (5 bases). V lost 9 bases and J 5 bases, leaving 21 bases between the germline ends. The CDR3 is 16 residues long. From germline, CDR1 is KGHDR and CDR2 SFDVKD. The DNA for the CDR3 is TGTGCCACCCTAAAAGGGGCTGCTTCGCGAACCGGGGAGCTGTTTTTT. Translation: CATLKGAASRTGELFF.

The genes are TRBV21-1 and TRBJ1-4; the DNA was not used to check the table's D call, TRBD1. TRBV21-1 constitutes a pseudogene. The CDR3 runs 14 residues. CDR3 protein: CASSKDQGWEKLFF. The CDR3 DNA sequence: TGTGCCAGCAGCAAAGATCAGGGGTGGGAAAAACTGTTTTTT.

This chain links TRBV4-1 with TRBJ1-1, with a tentative D call TRBD1 (6 bases). The V and J ends lost 3 bases and 4 bases respectively, with 18 bases between them. In germline, CDR1 is MGHRA, CDR2 YSYEKL. The CDR3 runs to 16 residues. In DNA form, the CDR3 reads TGCGCCAGCAGCCACCCTTTACAGGGAAGGGGCACTGAAGCTTTCTTT. This sequence encodes CASSHPLQGRGTEAFF.

The J gene is TRBJ2-7, the V gene TRBV5-1; 8 nucleotides agree with TRBD2. The CDR3 covers 13 residues. The V gene's germline CDR1 is SGHRS and CDR2 YFSETQ. The ends lost 3 bases at V and 6 bases at J; junction bases unmatched: 5. The CDR3 here is CASSSGLASEQYF. Written as DNA, the CDR3 is TGCGCCAGCAGCTCAGGACTAGCTTCCGAGCAGTACTTC.